This TCR beta chain was captured by sequencing in a study of cytomegalovirus exposure and HLA in healthy donors. Study results and limitations: Per published accounts, TCR beta sequences correctly predicted the HLA-A and HLA-B alleles of most subjects. Sequencing likely caused a cluster of highly shared sequence variants. Across donors, most TCRs were seen rarely, yet some public ones were widespread.

V was clipped by 0 bases and J by 6 bases, with 10 bases between them. The V gene's germline CDR1 is SGHRS and CDR2 YFSETQ. There are 14 residues in the CDR3. PCR was performed using 60 Vbeta and 13 Jbeta primers. Only in-frame clones appear in the TCRdb table, and some are missing; sequencing was by immunoSEQ multiplex PCR. The sample records 180,000 or so clones, around three quarters being singletons. Comments on this clone: Its antigen is as yet unknown.

The receptor comes from a woman in her thirties in good health and CMV-seronegative. The sequencing sample was made of PBMCs. The V gene is TRBV5-1, the J gene TRBJ2-1; D uncertain. CDR3 residues: CASSLGRGANEQFF. CDR3 nucleotide sequence: TGCGCCAGCAGCTTGGGACGAGGAGCCAATGAGCAGTTCTTC.